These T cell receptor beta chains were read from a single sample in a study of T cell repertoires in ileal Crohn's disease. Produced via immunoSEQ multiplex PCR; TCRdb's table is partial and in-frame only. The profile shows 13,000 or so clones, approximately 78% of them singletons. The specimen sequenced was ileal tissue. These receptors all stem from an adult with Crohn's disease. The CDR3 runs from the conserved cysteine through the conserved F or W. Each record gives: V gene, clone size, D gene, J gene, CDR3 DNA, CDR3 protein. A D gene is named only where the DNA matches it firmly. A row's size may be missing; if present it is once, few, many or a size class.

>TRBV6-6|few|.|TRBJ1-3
TGTGCCAGCAGTTACCCGAGGGGGAAGGCTGGAAACACCATATATTTT
CASSYPRGKAGNTIYF
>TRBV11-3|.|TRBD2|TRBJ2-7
TGTGCCAGCAAGCAAACCGGGACTAAATCCGAGCAGTACTTC
CASKQTGTKSEQYF
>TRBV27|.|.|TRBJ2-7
TGTGCCAGCAGTTCGAACCGGGTCCTGTCCTACGAGCAGTACTTC
CASSSNRVLSYEQYF
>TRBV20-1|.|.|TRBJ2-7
TGCAGTGCTAGAGTAGGGGCCGAGCAGTACTTC
CSARVGAEQYF
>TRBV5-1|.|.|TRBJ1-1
TGCGCCAGCACCCTAGGATCAGTGAACACTGAAGCTTTCTTT
CASTLGSVNTEAFF
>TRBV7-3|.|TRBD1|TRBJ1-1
TGTGCCAGCAGCCCCCCGGACAGGGCGGGCGCTGAAGCTTTCTTT
CASSPPDRAGAEAFF
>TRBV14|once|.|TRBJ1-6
TGTGCCAGCAGCCCTGGGCCGTCCTATAATTCACCCCTCCACTTT
CASSPGPSYNSPLHF
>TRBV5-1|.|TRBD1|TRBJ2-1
TGCGCCAGCAGCTTGGGGGCAGGGGGCAATGAGCAGTTCTTC
CASSLGAGGNEQFF
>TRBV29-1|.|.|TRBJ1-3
TGCAGCGTCCTAGATGCGGGAAACACCATATATTTT
CSVLDAGNTIYF
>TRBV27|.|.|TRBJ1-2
TGTGCCAGCAGACCCCTTACAGGGAATAATGGCTACACCTTC
CASRPLTGNNGYTF
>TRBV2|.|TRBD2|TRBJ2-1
TGTGCCAGCCTGCCGGGACTAGGAGACTTCGGATGGCAGTTCTTC
CASLPGLGDFGWQFF
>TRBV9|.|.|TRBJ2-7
TGTGCCAGCAGCGAGGTATCTGGGCCCGGGGGCGAGCAGTACTTC
CASSEVSGPGGEQYF
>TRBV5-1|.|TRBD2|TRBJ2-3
TGCGCCAGCAGCGGTTCCGGGACTAGGGGAGATACGCAGTATTTT
CASSGSGTRGDTQYF
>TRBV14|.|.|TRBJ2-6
TGTGCCAGCAGCCAAGTCCGCTCTGGGGCCAACGTCCTGACTTTC
CASSQVRSGANVLTF
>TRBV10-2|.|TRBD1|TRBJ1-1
TGCGCCAGCAGTGACCCAGGGGGCCATCCTGAAGCTTTCTTT
CASSDPGGHPEAFF
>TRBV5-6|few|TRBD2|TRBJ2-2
TGTGCCAGCAGCTTGCAGGATCTAGCGGGTTTCACCGGGGAGCTGTTTTTT
CASSLQDLAGFTGELFF